The T cell receptor (beta chain) under discussion was sequenced for a study of T cell changes during pregnancy in multiple sclerosis. V gave up 5 bases and J gave up 7 bases, with 14 bases separating them. The CDR3 totals 13 residues. Germline values: CDR1 MGHRA, CDR2 YSYEKL. Here immunoSEQ multiplex PCR was the method, and the copy in TCRdb shows in-frame clones only, minus some. The table records about 61,000 clones, about 92% of them present only once. The chain recombines TRBV4-1 with TRBJ1-1, with D possibly matching TRBD1 (5 bases). This sequence was found in a female donor in good health, enrolled as a control in a pregnancy study. The sequenced sample was peripheral blood, obtained in the first trimester of pregnancy. The CDR3 loop is CASSSLGGVEAFF. CDR3 DNA sequence: TGCGCCAGCAGCTCCTTGGGGGGAGTTGAAGCTTTCTTT.